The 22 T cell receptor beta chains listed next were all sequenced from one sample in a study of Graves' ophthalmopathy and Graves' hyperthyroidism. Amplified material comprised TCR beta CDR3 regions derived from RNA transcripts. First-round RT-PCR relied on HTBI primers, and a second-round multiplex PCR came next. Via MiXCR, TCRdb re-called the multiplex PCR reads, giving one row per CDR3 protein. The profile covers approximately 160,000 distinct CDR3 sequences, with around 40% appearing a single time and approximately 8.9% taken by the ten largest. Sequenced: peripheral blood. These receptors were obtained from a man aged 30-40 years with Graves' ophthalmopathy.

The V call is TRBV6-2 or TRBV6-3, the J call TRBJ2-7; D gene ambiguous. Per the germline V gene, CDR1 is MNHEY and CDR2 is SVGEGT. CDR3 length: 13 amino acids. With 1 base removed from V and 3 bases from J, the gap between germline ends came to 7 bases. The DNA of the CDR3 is TGTGCCAGCAGTTACTGGGCAGTCTACGAGCAGTACTTC. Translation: CASSYWAVYEQYF.

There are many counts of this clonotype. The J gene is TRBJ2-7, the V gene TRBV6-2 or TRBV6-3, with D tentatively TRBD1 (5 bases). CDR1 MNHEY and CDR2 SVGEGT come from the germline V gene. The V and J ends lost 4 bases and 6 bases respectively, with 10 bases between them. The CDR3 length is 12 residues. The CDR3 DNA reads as TGTGCCAGCAGTTTACAGGTCCGCGAGCAGTACTTC. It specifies CASSLQVREQYF.

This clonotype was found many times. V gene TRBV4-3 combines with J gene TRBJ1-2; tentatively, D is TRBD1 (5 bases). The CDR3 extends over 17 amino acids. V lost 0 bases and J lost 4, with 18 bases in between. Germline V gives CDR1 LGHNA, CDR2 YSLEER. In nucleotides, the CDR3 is TGCGCCAGCAGCCAAGATACGGGAGGTGGGGGGAGCTATGGCTACACCTTC. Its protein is CASSQDTGGGGSYGYTF.

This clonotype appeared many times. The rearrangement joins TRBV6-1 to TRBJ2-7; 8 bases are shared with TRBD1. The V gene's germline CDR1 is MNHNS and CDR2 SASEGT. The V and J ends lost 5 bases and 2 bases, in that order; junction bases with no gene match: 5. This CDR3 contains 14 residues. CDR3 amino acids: CASSLGQGPYEQYF. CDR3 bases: TGTGCCAGCAGTCTCGGACAGGGCCCCTACGAGCAGTACTTC.

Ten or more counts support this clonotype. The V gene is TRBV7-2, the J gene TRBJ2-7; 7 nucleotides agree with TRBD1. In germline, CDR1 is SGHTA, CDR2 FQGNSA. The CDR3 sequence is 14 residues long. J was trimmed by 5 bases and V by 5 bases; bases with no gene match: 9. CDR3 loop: CASSPSTGTNEQYF. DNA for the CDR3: TGTGCCAGCAGCCCTTCGACAGGGACCAACGAGCAGTACTTC.

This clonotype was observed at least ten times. CDR3 sequence (DNA): TGTGCCGCCGGAGGGGCCGATTTCACTGAAGCTTTCTTT. This encodes CAAGGADFTEAFF. The J gene is TRBJ1-1, the V gene TRBV15; TRBD1 is a possible D gene (5 bases). The CDR3 extends over 13 amino acids. Trimming took 11 bases from V and 4 from J, leaving 17 bases between them. Per the germline V gene, CDR1 is LNHNV and CDR2 is YYDKDF (reference sequence). The variable domain in full, with the rest retrieved from reference TRBV15 and TRBJ1-1, is DAMVIQNPRYQVTQFGKPVTLSCSQTLNHNVMYWYQQKSSQAPKLLFHYYDKDFNNEADTPDNFQSRRPNTSFCFLDIRSPGLGDTAMYLCAAGGADFTEAFFGQGTRLTVV.

CDR3 sequence reads: CATSREGTGLAKNIQYF. CDR3 nucleotide sequence: TGTGCCACCAGCAGAGAGGGGACAGGACTAGCCAAAAACATTCAGTACTTC. The chain recombines TRBV15 with TRBJ2-4; 8 nucleotides align to TRBD1. The germline CDR1 and CDR2 sequences are LNHNV and YYDKDF (reference sequence). This CDR3 is 17 amino acids long. Trimming at V came to 0 bases and at J to 0 bases, leaving 4 bases not matched to a gene. The complete variable domain, with remaining parts taken from reference TRBV15 and TRBJ2-4, reads DAMVIQNPRYQVTQFGKPVTLSCSQTLNHNVMYWYQQKSSQAPKLLFHYYDKDFNNEADTPDNFQSRRPNTSFCFLDIRSPGLGDTAMYLCATSREGTGLAKNIQYFGAGTRLSVL.

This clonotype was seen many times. CDR3 sequence: CASSFSGGGYGYTF. DNA for the CDR3: TGTGCCAGCAGTTTCTCAGGGGGCGGCTATGGCTACACCTTC. The V gene is TRBV28, the J gene TRBJ1-2; 8 bases agree with TRBD1. CDR1 and CDR2 (germline): MDHEN, SYDVKM. The junction had 4 bases not matched to a gene; V was cut back by 3 bases and J by 4 bases. The CDR3 consists of 14 residues.

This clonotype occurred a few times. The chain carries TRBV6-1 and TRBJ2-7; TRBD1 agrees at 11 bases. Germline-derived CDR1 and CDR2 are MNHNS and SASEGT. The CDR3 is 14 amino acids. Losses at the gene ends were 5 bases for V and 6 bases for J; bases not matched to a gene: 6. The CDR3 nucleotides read TGTGCCAGCAGTCCCCAGGGACAGGGGGGCGAGCAGTACTTC. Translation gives CASSPQGQGGEQYF.

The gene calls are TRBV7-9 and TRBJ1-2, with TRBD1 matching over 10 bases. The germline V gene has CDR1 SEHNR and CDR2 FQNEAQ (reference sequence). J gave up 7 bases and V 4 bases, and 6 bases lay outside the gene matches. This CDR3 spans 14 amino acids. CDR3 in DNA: TGTGCCAGCAGCTCCCGGGACAGGGGTGTTGGCTACACCTTC. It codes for CASSSRDRGVGYTF.

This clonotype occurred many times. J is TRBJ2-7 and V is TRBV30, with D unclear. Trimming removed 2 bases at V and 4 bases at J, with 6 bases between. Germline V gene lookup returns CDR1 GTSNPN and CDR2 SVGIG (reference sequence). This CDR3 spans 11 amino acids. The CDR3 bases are TGTGCCTGGAGTTTAGGGTACGAGCAGTACTTC. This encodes CAWSLGYEQYF.

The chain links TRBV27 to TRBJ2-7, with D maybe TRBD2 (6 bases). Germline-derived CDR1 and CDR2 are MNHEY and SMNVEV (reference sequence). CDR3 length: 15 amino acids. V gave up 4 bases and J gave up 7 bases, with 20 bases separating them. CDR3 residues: CASSYGTENFEEQYF. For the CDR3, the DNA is TGTGCCAGCAGTTACGGGACTGAAAACTTCGAAGAGCAGTACTTC.

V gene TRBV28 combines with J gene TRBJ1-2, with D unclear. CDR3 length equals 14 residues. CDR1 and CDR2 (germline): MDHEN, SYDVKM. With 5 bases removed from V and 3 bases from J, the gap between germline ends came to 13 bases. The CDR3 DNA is TGTGCCAGCAGTAGCTTCGAACGGTACTATGGCTACACCTTC. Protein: CASSSFERYYGYTF.

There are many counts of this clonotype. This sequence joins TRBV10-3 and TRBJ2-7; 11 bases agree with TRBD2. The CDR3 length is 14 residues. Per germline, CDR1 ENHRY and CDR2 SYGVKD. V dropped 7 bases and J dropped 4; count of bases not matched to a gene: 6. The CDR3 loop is CAIMPTSGTYEQYF. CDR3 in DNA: TGTGCCATCATGCCGACTAGCGGGACTTACGAGCAGTACTTC.

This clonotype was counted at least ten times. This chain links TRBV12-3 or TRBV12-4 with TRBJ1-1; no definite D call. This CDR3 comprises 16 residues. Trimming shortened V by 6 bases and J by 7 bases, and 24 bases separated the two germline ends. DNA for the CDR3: TGTGCCAGCAGAGAGAGAACCGGGATCATACCACTTGAAGCTTTCTTT. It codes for CASRERTGIIPLEAFF.

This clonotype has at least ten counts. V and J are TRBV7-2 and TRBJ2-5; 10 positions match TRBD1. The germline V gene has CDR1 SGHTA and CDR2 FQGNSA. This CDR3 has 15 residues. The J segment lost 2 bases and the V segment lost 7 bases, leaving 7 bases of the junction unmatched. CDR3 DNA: TGTGCCAGCAAAGTGGGACAGGGGAGTCAAGAGACCCAGTACTTC. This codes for CASKVGQGSQETQYF. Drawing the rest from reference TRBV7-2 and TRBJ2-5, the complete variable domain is GAGVSQSPSNKVTEKGKDVELRCDPISGHTALYWYRQSLGQGLEFLIYFQGNSAPDKSGLPSDRFSAERTGGSVSTLTIQRTQQEDSAVYLCASKVGQGSQETQYFGPGTRLLVL.

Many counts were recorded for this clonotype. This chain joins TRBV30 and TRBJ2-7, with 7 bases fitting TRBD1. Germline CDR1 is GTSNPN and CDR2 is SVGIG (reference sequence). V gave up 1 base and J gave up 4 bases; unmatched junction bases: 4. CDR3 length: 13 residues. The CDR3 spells CAWSDGQVYEQYF. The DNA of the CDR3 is TGTGCCTGGAGTGATGGACAGGTGTACGAGCAGTACTTC.

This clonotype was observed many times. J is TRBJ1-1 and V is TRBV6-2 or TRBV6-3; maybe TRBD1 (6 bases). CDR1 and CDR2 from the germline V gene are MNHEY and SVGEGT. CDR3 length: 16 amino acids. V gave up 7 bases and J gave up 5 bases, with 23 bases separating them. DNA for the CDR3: TGTGCCAGCATTACACCTGGGCAGGGGCACAGGACTGAAGCTTTCTTT. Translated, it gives CASITPGQGHRTEAFF.

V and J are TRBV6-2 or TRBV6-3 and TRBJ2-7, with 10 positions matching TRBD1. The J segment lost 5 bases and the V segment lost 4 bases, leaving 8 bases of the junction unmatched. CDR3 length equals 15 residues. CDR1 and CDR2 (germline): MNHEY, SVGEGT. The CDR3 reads CASSFSGTGVDEQYF. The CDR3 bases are TGTGCCAGCAGTTTTAGCGGGACAGGGGTTGACGAGCAGTACTTC.

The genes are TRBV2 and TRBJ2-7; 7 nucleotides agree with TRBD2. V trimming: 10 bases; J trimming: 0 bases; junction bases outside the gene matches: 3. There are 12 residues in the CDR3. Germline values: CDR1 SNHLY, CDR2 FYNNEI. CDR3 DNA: TGTGCCACCCGCGGGGGCTCCTACGAGCAGTACTTC. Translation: CATRGGSYEQYF.

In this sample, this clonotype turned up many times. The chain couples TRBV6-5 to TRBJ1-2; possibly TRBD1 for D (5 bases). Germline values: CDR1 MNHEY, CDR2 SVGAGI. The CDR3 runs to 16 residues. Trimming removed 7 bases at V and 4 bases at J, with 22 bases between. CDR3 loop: CASTIRSGGVGYGYTF. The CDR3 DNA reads TGTGCCAGCACCATAAGGTCGGGAGGGGTCGGCTATGGCTACACCTTC.

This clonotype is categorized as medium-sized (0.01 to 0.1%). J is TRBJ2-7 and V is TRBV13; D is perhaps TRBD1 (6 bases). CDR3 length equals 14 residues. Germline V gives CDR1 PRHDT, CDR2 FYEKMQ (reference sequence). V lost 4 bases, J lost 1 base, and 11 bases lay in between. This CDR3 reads CASSYGQPSYEQYF. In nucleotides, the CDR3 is TGTGCCAGCAGCTACGGACAGCCTTCCTACGAGCAGTACTTC. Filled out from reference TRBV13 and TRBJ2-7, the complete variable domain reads AAGVIQSPRHLIKEKRETATLKCYPIPRHDTVYWYQQGPGQDPQFLISFYEKMQSDKGSIPDRFSAQQFSDYHSELNMSSLELGDSALYFCASSYGQPSYEQYFGPGTRLTVT.